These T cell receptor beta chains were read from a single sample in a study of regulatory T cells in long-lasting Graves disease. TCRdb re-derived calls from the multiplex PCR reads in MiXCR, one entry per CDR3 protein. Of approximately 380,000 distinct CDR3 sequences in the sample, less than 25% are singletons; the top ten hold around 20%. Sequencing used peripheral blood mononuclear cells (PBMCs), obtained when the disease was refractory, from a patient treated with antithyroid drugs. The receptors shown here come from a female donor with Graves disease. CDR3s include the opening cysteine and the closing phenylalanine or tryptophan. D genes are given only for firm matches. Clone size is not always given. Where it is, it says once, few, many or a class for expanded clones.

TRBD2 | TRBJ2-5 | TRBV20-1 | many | CSASRGVQETQYF | TGCAGTGCTAGTCGGGGGGTCCAAGAGACCCAGTACTTC
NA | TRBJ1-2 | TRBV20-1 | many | CSANSPNYGYTF | TGCAGTGCTAATTCCCCTAACTATGGCTACACCTTC
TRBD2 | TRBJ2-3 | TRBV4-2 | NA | CASSQEWLAGDTQYF | TGTGCCAGCAGCCAAGAGTGGCTAGCGGGAGATACGCAGTATTTT
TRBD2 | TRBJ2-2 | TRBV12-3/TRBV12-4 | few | CASSPSGPNTGELFF | TGTGCCAGCAGCCCTAGCGGCCCGAACACCGGGGAGCTGTTTTTT
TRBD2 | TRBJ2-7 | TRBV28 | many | CASSPISSGSFYEQYF | TGTGCCAGCAGTCCGATCTCTAGCGGGAGTTTTTACGAGCAGTACTTC
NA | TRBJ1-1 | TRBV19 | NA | CASNFRNTEAFF | TGTGCCAGTAATTTTAGGAACACTGAAGCTTTCTTT
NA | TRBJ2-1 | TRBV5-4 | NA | CASSLGGEGVEQFF | TGTGCCAGCAGCTTGGGGGGTGAGGGAGTTGAGCAGTTCTTC
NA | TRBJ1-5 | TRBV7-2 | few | CASSLDSTMSNQPQHF | TGTGCCAGCAGCTTAGATAGCACTATGAGCAATCAGCCCCAGCATTTT
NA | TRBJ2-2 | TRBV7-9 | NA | CASSPGVVAHTGELFF | TGTGCCAGCAGCCCCGGGGTCGTGGCGCACACCGGGGAGCTGTTTTTT
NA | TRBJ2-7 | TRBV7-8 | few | CASSLLRVTLDYYEQYF | TGTGCCAGCAGCTTACTCAGGGTTACACTCGACTACTACGAGCAGTACTTC
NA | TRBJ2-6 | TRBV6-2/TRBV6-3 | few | CASSYSVQGLSGANVLTF | TGTGCCAGCAGTTACTCAGTCCAGGGGCTCTCTGGGGCCAACGTCCTGACTTTC
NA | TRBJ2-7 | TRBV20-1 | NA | CSARWGYEQYF | TGCAGTGCTAGGTGGGGCTACGAGCAGTACTTC
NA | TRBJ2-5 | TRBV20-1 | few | CSARDHELALQETQYF | TGCAGTGCTAGAGATCATGAGCTAGCGTTACAAGAGACCCAGTACTTC
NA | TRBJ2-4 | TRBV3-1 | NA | CASSQDIGIQYF | TGTGCCAGCAGCCAAGATATAGGAATTCAGTACTTC
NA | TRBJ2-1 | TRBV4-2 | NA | CASSRLGEYGRDEQFF | TGTGCCAGCAGCCGGTTGGGTGAGTACGGTCGGGATGAGCAGTTCTTC
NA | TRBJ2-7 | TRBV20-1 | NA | CSAEGTSTYEQYF | TGCAGTGCTGAAGGCACTTCGACCTACGAGCAGTACTTC
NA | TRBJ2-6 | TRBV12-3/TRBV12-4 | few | CAIRPSGANVLTF | TGTGCCATCCGTCCCTCTGGGGCCAACGTCCTGACTTTC
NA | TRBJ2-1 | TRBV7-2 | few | CASSARLVSNEQFF | TGTGCCAGCAGCGCCAGACTAGTCTCCAATGAGCAGTTCTTC